This T cell receptor beta chain was recorded in a study of blood T cell repertoires in acute mononucleosis. Of note for this clone: This CDR3 is also generated by other DNA sequences in the sample.

V was cut by 4 bases and J by 4 bases, with 11 bases left in between. The length of the CDR3 is 13 residues. Germline V CDR1 and CDR2: SQVTM, ANQGSEA. Study results and limitations: Acute and convalescent clonotype overlap was low, possibly partly from sampling error.

As for time point: acute infectious mononucleosis, at clinical presentation within 2 weeks of symptom onset (visit 1). Measured with immunoSEQ multiplex PCR; TCRdb has only the in-frame clones, and not every one. The sample has 7,800 or so clones; 25% to 30% are singletons. The receptor was isolated from a woman aged 18-35 years with infectious mononucleosis caused by EBV. V is TRBV29-1 and J is TRBJ2-1; no firm D call. The sample consisted of EBV YVL epitope tetramer+ CD8+ T cells sorted from PBMCs, taken during acute infectious mononucleosis. Subset described: CD8 T cells binding a tetramer with EBV BRLF1 109-117 peptide (YVL-BR). The CDR3 nucleotides are TGCAGCGTTGTGGATGGCGTATACAATGAGCAGTTCTTC. This codes for CSVVDGVYNEQFF.